One TCR beta chain is described in this entry. Its specificity is unknown. Germline V gives CDR1 SGHRS, CDR2 YFSETQ. This CDR3 is built from 15 residues. Synthesis of TCR beta cDNA relied on 5'RACE template switching carrying UMIs. From the 5' RACE reads, TCRdb lists one entry per CDR3 protein and no DNA. This sample's table has 200,000 to 300,000 distinct CDR3 sequences. The source of the sample is a study of T cells expressing NK-cell markers. Background on the study: HCMV serostatus: seven of eight sequenced donors positive, one negative.

Whole-study findings and limits: CD8+ T cells in more than five donors included dominant NKG2C+ clonotypes at 1.0-7.0%. Topping the CD3+CD56-NKG2C+ fraction as well were these clonotypes, in several donors.

This chain connects TRBV5-1 to TRBJ2-7; with no DNA, the TCRdb D assignment of TRBD2 cannot be verified. The source is a woman between 18 and 75 years old in good health. The sequencing sample was made of blood T cells: a sorted CD56 or NKG2C T cell subset, CD4+ or CD8+ T cells, or bulk PBMC T cells (not recorded which). The CDR3 spells CASSHGLAGGGEQYF. The whole variable domain, remainder taken from reference TRBV5-1 and TRBJ2-7, is KAGVTQTPRYLIKTRGQQVTLSCSPISGHRSVSWYQQTPGQGLQFLFEYFSETQRNKGNFPGRFSGRQFSNSRSEMNVSTLELGDSALYLCASSHGLAGGGEQYFGPGTRLTVT.